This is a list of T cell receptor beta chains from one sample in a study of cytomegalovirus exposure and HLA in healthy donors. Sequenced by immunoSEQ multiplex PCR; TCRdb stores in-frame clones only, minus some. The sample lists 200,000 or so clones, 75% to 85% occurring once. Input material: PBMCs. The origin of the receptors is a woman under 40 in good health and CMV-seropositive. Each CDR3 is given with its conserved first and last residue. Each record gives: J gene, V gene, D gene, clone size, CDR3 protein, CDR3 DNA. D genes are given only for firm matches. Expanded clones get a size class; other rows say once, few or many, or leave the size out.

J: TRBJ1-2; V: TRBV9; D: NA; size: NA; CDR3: CASSVSQGNYGYTF; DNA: TGTGCCAGCAGCGTTAGTCAGGGAAACTATGGCTACACCTTC
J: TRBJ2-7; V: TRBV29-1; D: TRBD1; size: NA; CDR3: CSARTGVSHEQYF; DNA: TGCAGCGCACGGACAGGGGTTTCCCACGAGCAGTACTTC
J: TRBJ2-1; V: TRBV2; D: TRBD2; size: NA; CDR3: CASSARRLRREVSYNEQFF; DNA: TGTGCCAGCAGTGCGCGGCGACTCCGACGGGAGGTATCCTACAATGAGCAGTTCTTC
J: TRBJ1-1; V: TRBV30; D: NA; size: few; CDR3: CAWRDKYTEAFF; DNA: TGTGCCTGGAGGGACAAATACACTGAAGCTTTCTTT
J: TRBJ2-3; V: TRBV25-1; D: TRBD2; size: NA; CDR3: CASSGFTAGYRDTQYF; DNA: TGTGCCAGCAGTGGGTTCACAGCGGGATACAGGGATACGCAGTATTTT
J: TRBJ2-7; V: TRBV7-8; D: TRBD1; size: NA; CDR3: CASRPRTGLYEQYF; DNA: TGTGCCAGCAGACCGAGGACAGGACTGTACGAGCAGTACTTC
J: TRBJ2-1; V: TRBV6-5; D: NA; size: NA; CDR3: CASNAGTTYNEQFF; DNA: TGTGCCAGCAATGCGGGAACTACCTACAATGAGCAGTTCTTC
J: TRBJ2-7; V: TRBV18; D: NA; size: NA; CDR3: CASSPANRLTYEQYF; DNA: TGTGCCAGCTCACCGGCGAACAGACTAACCTACGAGCAGTACTTC
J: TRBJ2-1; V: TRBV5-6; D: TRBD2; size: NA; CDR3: CASSFRLAGSYNEQFF; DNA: TGTGCCAGCAGCTTCAGACTAGCGGGCTCCTACAATGAGCAGTTCTTC
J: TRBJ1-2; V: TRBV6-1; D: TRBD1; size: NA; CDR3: CASSDGTGVSNYGYTF; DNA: TGTGCCAGCAGTGACGGGACAGGGGTATCTAACTATGGCTACACCTTC
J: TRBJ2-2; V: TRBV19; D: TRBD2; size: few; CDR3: CASRPAGGAGELFF; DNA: TGTGCCAGTAGGCCCGCCGGGGGGGCCGGGGAGCTGTTTTTT
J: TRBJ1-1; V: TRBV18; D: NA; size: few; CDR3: CASSPTGTEAFF; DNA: TGTGCCAGCTCACCGACTGGGACTGAAGCTTTCTTT
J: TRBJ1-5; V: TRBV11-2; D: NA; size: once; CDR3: CASSSQQDQPQHF; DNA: TGTGCCAGCAGCTCCCAACAGGATCAGCCCCAGCATTTT
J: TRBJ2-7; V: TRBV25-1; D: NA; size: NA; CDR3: CASREPGSRYEQYF; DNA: TGTGCCAGCAGGGAACCGGGATCTCGCTACGAGCAGTACTTT
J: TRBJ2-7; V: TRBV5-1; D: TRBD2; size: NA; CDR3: CASSFGTSGSSQSVYEQYF; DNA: TGCGCCAGCAGCTTTGGGACTAGCGGGAGCAGCCAATCTGTCTACGAGCAGTACTTC